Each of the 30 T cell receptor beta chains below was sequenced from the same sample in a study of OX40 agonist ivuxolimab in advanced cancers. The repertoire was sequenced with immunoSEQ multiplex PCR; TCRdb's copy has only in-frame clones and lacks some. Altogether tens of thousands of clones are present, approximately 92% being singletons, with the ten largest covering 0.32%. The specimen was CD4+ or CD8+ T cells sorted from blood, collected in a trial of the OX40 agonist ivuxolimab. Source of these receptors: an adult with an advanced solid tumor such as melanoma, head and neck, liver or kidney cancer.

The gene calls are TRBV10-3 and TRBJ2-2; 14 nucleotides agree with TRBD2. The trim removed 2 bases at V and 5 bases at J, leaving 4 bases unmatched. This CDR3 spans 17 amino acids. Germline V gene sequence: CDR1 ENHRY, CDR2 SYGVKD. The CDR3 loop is CAISEGLAGGSTGELFF. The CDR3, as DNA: TGTGCCATCAGTGAGGGACTAGCGGGAGGTTCTACCGGGGAGCTGTTTTTT.

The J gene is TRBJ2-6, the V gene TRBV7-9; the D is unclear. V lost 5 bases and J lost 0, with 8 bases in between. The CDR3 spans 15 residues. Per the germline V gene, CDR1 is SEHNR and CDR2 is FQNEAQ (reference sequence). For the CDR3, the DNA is TGTGCCAGCAGCCGCAGTCTCTCTGGGGCCAACGTCCTGACTTTC. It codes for CASSRSLSGANVLTF.

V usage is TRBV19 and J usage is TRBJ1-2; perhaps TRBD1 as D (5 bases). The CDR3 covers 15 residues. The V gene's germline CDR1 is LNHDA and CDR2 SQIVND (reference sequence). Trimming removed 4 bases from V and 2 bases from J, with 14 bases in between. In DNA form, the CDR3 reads TGTGCCAGTAGTACCACAGCGACAGAGAACTATGGCTACACCTTC. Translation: CASSTTATENYGYTF.

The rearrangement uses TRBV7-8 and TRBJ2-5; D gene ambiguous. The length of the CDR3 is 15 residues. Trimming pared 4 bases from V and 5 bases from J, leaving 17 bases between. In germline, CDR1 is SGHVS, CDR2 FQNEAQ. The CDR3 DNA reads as TGTGCCAGCAGCTCCCCCCGGAGTTTGACGGAGACCCAGTACTTC. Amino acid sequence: CASSSPRSLTETQYF.

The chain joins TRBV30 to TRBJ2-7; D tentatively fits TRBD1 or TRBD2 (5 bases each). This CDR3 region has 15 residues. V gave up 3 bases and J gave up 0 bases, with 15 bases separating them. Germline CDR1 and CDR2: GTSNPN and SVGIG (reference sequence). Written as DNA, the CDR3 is TGTGCCTGGAGCTCGGGGCTTCCAGGCTCCTACGAGCAGTACTTC. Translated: CAWSSGLPGSYEQYF.

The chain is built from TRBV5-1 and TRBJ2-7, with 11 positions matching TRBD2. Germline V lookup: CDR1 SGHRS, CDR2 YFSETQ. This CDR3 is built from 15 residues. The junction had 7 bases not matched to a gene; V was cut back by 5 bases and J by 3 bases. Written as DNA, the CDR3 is TGCGCCAGCAGTCCTAGCGGGGGGAATGTCTACGAGCAGTACTTC. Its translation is CASSPSGGNVYEQYF.

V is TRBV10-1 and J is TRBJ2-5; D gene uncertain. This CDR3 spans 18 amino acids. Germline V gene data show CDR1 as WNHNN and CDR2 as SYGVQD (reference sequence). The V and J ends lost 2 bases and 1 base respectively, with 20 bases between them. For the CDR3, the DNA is TGCGCCAGCAGTGAGGAAAGGAAAGGCAGCAGACTCCAAGAGACCCAGTACTTC. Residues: CASSEERKGSRLQETQYF.

CDR3 nucleotides: TGTGCCAGCAGCTTAGAACGGCTTACGGTTGCAACTAATGAAAAACTGTTTTTT. Amino acids: CASSLERLTVATNEKLFF. The chain combines TRBV11-2 with TRBJ1-4, with unresolved D. Trimming left V 0 bases short and J 0 bases short, with 14 bases between. The CDR3 totals 18 residues. The germline CDR1 and CDR2 sequences are SGHAT and FQNNGV.

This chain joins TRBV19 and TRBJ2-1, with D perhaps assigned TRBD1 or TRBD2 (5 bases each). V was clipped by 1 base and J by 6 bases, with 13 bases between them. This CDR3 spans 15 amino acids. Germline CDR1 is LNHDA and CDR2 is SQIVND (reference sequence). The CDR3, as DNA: TGTGCCAGTAGTATAGTTGGGACCCCCTCCAATGAGCAGTTCTTC. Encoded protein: CASSIVGTPSNEQFF. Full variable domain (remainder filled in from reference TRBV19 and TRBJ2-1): DGGITQSPKYLFRKEGQNVTLSCEQNLNHDAMYWYRQDPGQGLRLIYYSQIVNDFQKGDIAEGYSVSREKKESFPLTVTSAQKNPTAFYLCASSIVGTPSNEQFFGPGTRLTVL.

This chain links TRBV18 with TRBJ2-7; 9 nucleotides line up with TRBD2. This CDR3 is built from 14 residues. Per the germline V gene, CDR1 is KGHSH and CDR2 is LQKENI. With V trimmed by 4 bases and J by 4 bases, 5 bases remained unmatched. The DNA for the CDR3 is TGTGCCAGCTCACAGGGGACTAGCCAGTACGAGCAGTACTTC. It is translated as CASSQGTSQYEQYF. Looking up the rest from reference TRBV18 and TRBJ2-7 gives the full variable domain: NAGVMQNPRHLVRRRGQEARLRCSPMKGHSHVYWYRQLPEEGLKFMVYLQKENIIDESGMPKERFSAEFPKEGPSILRIQQVVRGDSAAYFCASSQGTSQYEQYFGPGTRLTVT.

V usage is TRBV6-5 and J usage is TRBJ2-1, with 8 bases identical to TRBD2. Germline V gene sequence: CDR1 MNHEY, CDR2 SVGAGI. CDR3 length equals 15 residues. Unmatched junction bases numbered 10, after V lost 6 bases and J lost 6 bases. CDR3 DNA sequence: TGTGCCAGCAGCCGAGCGGGGGCCACAACCAATGAGCAGTTCTTC. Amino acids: CASSRAGATTNEQFF.

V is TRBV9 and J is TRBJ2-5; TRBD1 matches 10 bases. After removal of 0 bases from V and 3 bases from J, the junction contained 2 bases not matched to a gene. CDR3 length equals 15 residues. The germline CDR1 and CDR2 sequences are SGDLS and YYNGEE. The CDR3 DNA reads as TGTGCCAGCAGCGTAGGAGGGACAGGGGAAGAGACCCAGTACTTC. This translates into CASSVGGTGEETQYF.

Here the CDR3 reads CASVGQLNTGELFF. The CDR3 coding sequence is TGCGCCAGCGTGGGACAGTTAAACACCGGGGAGCTGTTTTTT. The chain carries TRBV5-1 and TRBJ2-2; 7 bases align to TRBD1. This CDR3 has 14 residues. CDR1 SGHRS and CDR2 YFSETQ come from the germline V gene. V lost 7 bases and J lost 2; bases outside the gene matches: 5. The whole variable domain, filled in from reference TRBV5-1 and TRBJ2-2, reads KAGVTQTPRYLIKTRGQQVTLSCSPISGHRSVSWYQQTPGQGLQFLFEYFSETQRNKGNFPGRFSGRQFSNSRSEMNVSTLELGDSALYLCASVGQLNTGELFFGEGSRLTVL.

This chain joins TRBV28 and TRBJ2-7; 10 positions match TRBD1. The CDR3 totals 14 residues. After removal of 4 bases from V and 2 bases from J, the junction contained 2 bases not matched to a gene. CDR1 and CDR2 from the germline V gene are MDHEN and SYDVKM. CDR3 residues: CASSSGTGAYEQYF. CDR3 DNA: TGTGCCAGCAGTTCCGGGACAGGGGCCTACGAGCAGTACTTC.

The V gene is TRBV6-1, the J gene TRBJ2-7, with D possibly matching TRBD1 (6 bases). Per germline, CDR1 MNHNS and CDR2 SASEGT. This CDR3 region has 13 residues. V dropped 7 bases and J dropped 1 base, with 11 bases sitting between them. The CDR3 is CASTMTGSYEQYF. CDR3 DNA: TGTGCCAGCACCATGACAGGTTCCTACGAGCAGTACTTC.

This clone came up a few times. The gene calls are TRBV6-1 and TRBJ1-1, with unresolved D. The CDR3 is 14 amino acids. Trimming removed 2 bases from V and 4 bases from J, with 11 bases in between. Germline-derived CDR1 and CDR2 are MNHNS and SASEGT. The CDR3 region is CASSESSLGTEAFF. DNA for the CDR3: TGTGCCAGCAGTGAATCCAGCCTGGGCACTGAAGCTTTCTTT.

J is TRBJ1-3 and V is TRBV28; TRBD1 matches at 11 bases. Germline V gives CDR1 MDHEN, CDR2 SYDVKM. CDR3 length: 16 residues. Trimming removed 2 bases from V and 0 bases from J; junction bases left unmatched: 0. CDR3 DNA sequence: TGTGCCAGCAGTTTAGGGACAGGGGGCTCTGGAAACACCATATATTTT. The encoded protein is CASSLGTGGSGNTIYF. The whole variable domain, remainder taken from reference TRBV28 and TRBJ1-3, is DVKVTQSSRYLVKRTGEKVFLECVQDMDHENMFWYRQDPGLGLRLIYFSYDVKMKEKGDIPEGYSVSREKKERFSLILESASTNQTSMYLCASSLGTGGSGNTIYFGEGSWLTVV.

In DNA form, the CDR3 reads TGCGCCAGCAGCCAAGACGTGTTCGGGGCCAACGTCCTGACTTTC. It codes for CASSQDVFGANVLTF. The genes are TRBV4-3 and TRBJ2-6, with no clear D. The ends were cut back, 0 bases at V and 4 bases at J, with 7 bases in the middle. This CDR3 region has 15 residues. CDR1 is LGHNA, CDR2 YSLEER, per germline.

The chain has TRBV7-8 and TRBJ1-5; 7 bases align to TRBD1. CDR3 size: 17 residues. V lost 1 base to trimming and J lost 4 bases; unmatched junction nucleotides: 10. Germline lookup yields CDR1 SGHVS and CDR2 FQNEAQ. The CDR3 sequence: CASSLVVSAGGNQPQHF. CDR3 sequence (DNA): TGTGCCAGCAGCTTAGTAGTATCGGCAGGGGGGAATCAGCCCCAGCATTTT.

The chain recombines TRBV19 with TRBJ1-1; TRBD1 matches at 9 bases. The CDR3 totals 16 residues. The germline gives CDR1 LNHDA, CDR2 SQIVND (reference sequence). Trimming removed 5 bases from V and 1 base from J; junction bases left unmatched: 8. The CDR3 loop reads CASSFSTGGSNTEAFF. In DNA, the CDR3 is TGTGCCAGTAGTTTCTCAACAGGGGGCTCGAACACTGAAGCTTTCTTT.

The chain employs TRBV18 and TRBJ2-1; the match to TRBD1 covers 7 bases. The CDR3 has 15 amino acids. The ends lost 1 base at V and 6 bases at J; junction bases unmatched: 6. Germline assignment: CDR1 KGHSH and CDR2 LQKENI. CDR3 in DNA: TGTGCCAGCTCACCACAAGGGGGCGGAGGCAATGAGCAGTTCTTC. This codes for CASSPQGGGGNEQFF.

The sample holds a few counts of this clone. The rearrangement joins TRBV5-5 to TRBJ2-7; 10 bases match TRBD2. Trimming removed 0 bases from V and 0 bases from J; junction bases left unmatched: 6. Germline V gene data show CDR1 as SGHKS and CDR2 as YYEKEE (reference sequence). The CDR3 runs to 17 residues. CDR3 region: CASSLGASGSFSYEQYF. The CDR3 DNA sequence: TGTGCCAGCAGCTTGGGTGCTAGCGGGAGTTTCTCCTACGAGCAGTACTTC.

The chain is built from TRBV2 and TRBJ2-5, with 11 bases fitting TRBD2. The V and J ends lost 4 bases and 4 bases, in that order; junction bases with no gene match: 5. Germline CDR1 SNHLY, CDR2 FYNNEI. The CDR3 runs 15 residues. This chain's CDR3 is CASSGSSGGLETQYF. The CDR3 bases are TGTGCCAGCAGTGGGTCTAGCGGGGGGTTAGAGACCCAGTACTTC.

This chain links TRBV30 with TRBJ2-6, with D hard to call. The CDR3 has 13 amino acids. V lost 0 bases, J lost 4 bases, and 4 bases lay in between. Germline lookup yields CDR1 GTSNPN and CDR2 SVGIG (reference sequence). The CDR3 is CAWSVMGANVLTF. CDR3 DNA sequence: TGTGCCTGGAGTGTAATGGGGGCCAACGTCCTGACTTTC.

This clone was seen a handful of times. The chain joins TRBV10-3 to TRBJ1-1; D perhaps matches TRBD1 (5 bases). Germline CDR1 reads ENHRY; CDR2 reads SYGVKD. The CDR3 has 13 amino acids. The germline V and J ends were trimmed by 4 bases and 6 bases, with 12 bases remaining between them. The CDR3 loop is CAISGDQTSEAFF. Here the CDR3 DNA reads TGTGCCATCAGTGGGGACCAGACATCTGAAGCTTTCTTT.

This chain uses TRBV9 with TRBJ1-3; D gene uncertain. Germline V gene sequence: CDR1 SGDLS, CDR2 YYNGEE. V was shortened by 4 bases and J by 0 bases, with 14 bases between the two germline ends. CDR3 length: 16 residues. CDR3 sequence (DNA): TGTGCCAGCAGCCCGCGGACCGGCTTCTCTGGAAACACCATATATTTT. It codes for CASSPRTGFSGNTIYF.

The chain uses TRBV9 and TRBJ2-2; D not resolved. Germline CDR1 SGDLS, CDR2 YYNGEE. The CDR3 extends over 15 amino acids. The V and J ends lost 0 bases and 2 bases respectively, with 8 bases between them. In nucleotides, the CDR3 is TGTGCCAGCAGCGTAGGCCAGCTTAACACCGGGGAGCTGTTTTTT. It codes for CASSVGQLNTGELFF.

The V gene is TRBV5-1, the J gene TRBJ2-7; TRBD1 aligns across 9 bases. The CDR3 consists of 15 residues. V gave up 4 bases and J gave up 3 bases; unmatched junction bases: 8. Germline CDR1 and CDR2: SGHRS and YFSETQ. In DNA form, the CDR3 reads TGCGCCAGCAGCCTGGGACAGGGAGTCTTCTACGAGCAGTACTTC. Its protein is CASSLGQGVFYEQYF.

DNA for the CDR3: TGTGCCAGCAGTACTAGCGGAAACACCGGGGAGCTGTTTTTT. Amino acid sequence: CASSTSGNTGELFF. V usage is TRBV28 and J usage is TRBJ2-2; TRBD2 aligns across 8 bases. CDR1 is MDHEN and CDR2 is SYDVKM in the germline V gene. The V and J ends lost 5 bases and 2 bases, in that order; junction bases with no gene match: 1. The CDR3 is 14 amino acids.

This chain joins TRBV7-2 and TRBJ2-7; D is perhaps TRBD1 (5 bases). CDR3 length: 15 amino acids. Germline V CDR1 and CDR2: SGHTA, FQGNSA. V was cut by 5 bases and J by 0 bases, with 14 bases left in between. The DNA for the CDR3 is TGTGCCAGCAGCCCCTTTGGGCAGGGCTCCTACGAGCAGTACTTC. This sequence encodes CASSPFGQGSYEQYF. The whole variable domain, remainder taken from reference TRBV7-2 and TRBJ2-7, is GAGVSQSPSNKVTEKGKDVELRCDPISGHTALYWYRQSLGQGLEFLIYFQGNSAPDKSGLPSDRFSAERTGGSVSTLTIQRTQQEDSAVYLCASSPFGQGSYEQYFGPGTRLTVT.